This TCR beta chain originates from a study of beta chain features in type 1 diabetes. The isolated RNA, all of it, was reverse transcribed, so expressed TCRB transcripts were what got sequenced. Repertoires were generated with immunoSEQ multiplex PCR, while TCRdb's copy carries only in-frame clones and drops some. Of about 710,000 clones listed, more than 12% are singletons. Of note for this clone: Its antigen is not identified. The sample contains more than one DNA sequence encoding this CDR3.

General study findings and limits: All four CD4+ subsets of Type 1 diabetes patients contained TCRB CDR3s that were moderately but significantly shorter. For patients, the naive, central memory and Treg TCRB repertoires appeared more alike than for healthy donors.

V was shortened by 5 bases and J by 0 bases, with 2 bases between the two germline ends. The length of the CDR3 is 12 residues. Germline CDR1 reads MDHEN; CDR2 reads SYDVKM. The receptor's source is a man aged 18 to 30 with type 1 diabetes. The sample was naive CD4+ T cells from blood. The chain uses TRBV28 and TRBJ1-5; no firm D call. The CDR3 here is CASSDSNQPQHF. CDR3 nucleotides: TGTGCCAGCAGTGATAGCAATCAGCCCCAGCATTTT. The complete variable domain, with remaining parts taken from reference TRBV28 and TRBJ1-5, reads DVKVTQSSRYLVKRTGEKVFLECVQDMDHENMFWYRQDPGLGLRLIYFSYDVKMKEKGDIPEGYSVSREKKERFSLILESASTNQTSMYLCASSDSNQPQHFGDGTRLSIL.